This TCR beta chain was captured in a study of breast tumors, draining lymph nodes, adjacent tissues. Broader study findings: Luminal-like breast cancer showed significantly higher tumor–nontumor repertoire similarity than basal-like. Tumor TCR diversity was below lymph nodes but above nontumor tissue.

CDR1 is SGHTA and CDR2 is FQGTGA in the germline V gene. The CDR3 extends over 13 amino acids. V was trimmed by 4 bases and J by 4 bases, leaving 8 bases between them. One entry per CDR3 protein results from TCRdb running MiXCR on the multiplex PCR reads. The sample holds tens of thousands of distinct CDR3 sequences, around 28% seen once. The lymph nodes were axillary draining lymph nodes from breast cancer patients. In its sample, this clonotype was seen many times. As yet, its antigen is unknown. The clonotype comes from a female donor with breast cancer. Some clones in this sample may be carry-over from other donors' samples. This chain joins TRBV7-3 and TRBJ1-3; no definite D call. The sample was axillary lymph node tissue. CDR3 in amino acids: CASSSVVGNTIYF. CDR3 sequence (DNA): TGTGCCAGCAGCTCCGTAGTAGGAAACACCATATATTTT.